The clone carrying this TCR beta chain was detected only once. These data originate in a study of blood T cell repertoires in COVID-19. In the original analysis: Amplification of reference gene primers was used by the study to estimate nucleated cell counts. The protocol was immunoSEQ multiplex PCR, while the TCRdb copy is restricted to in-frame clones and leaves out a portion. The V and J calls and the clone size are those of that table, but D and trimming were determined from the DNA. Of approximately 220,000 clones detected, 88% appear once; the ten largest clones hold just over 2.5%. Participant age was about 18 to 89 years, and participants resided in roughly 24 US areas. Participants' reported clinical history set cohort assignment. Input material: PBMCs or T cells enriched from blood (not recorded which). The receptor was isolated from a woman under 40 who had recovered from COVID-19.

For the CDR3, the DNA is TGTGCCAGCAGCGCAGGGGGTGACGAGCAGTACTTC. Translating gives CASSAGGDEQYF. This chain links TRBV9 with TRBJ2-7; TRBD1 matches at 7 bases. V lost 3 bases and J lost 5; bases outside the gene matches: 2. Germline CDR1 is SGDLS and CDR2 is YYNGEE. The CDR3 has 12 residues.